The next 14 T cell receptor beta chains were all read from a single sample in a study of blood T cells in healthy people across ages. Using a J-beta primer mix together with a sample-barcoded 5' primer, a second PCR was run for roughly 7 to 12 cycles. TCRdb re-called the 5' RACE reads with MiXCR, one entry per CDR3 protein. The sample carries roughly 2 million distinct CDR3 sequences, about 50% recorded once. Sequenced input: blood. The receptors shown here come from a woman in her thirties or forties in good health.

This clonotype was seen a few times. The gene calls are TRBV4-2 and TRBJ1-4; D gene ambiguous. CDR1 LGHNA and CDR2 YNFKEQ come from the germline V gene. Trimming shortened V by 1 base and J by 8 bases, and 5 bases separated the two germline ends. CDR3 length: 12 residues. The CDR3, as DNA: TGTGCCAGCAGCCAAGTGAGCGAAAAACTGTTTTTT. Encoded protein: CASSQVSEKLFF.

This sequence joins TRBV7-2 and TRBJ2-1; 7 positions agree with TRBD2. This CDR3 spans 19 amino acids. Germline V CDR1 and CDR2: SGHTA, FQGNSA. V gave up 6 bases and J gave up 0 bases; unmatched junction bases: 17. The CDR3 region is CASSGRGWGYMGSYNEQFF. Here the CDR3 DNA reads TGTGCCAGCAGTGGGAGGGGCTGGGGGTATATGGGCTCCTACAATGAGCAGTTCTTC. The variable domain in full, completed from reference TRBV7-2 and TRBJ2-1, reads GAGVSQSPSNKVTEKGKDVELRCDPISGHTALYWYRQSLGQGLEFLIYFQGNSAPDKSGLPSDRFSAERTGGSVSTLTIQRTQQEDSAVYLCASSGRGWGYMGSYNEQFFGPGTRLTVL.

The CDR3 DNA sequence: TGTGCCAGCAGCTTACGACTCAGCTCTGGAAACACCATATATTTT. Encoded protein: CASSLRLSSGNTIYF. The chain joins TRBV7-2 to TRBJ1-3; D is uncertain. Looked up from germline, CDR1 is SGHTA and CDR2 is FQGNSA. V was clipped by 2 bases and J by 0 bases, with 8 bases between them. There are 15 residues in the CDR3.

The V call is TRBV12-3 or TRBV12-4, the J call TRBJ1-1; TRBD1 matches 7 bases. This CDR3 has 14 amino acids. Trimming took 5 bases from V and 8 from J; bases not matched to a gene: 11. The CDR3 sequence: CASSRRGQVTEAFF. CDR3 nucleotide sequence: TGTGCCAGCAGTCGGAGGGGGCAGGTAACGGAAGCTTTCTTT.

The chain combines TRBV6-6 with TRBJ1-6; D is perhaps TRBD1 (6 bases). The V end lost 7 bases, the J end lost 7 bases, and 8 bases lay between the germline ends. The CDR3 is made up of 12 amino acids. Germline V gene sequence: CDR1 MNHNY, CDR2 SVGAGI (reference sequence). DNA for the CDR3: TGTGCCAGCAACACAGGGAATTCACCCCTCCACTTT. Protein product: CASNTGNSPLHF.

This chain connects TRBV4-3 to TRBJ1-2, with 7 bases aligning to TRBD1. CDR1 is LGHNA, CDR2 YSLEER, per germline. V shed 0 bases, J shed 5 bases, and the junction held 6 bases outside the gene matches. This CDR3 is built from 15 residues. DNA of the CDR3: TGCGCCAGCAGCCAAGATTTATACAGGGGATATGGCTACACCTTC. Amino acids: CASSQDLYRGYGYTF.

This rearrangement joins TRBV6-2 or TRBV6-3 to TRBJ1-2; no firm D call. The CDR3 is 16 amino acids. Germline CDR1 is MNHEY and CDR2 is SVGEGT. Between the trimmed V and J ends, which lost 4 bases and 3 bases, there was a span of 18 bases. CDR3 sequence (DNA): TGTGCCAGCAGTTGGATCAGGAGAGAAGTCGACTATGGCTACACCTTC. Its protein product is CASSWIRREVDYGYTF.

The gene calls are TRBV20-1 and TRBJ2-7; 8 positions agree with TRBD1. The CDR3 runs 14 residues. V lost 3 bases and J lost 7; bases outside the gene matches: 11. From germline, CDR1 is DFQATT and CDR2 SNEGSKA (reference sequence). The CDR3 spells CSARDPDRVREQYF. The CDR3 DNA is TGCAGTGCTAGGGACCCGGACAGGGTGCGGGAGCAGTACTTC.

This clonotype was detected a few times. CDR3: CATGTAFNEQFF. Here the CDR3 DNA reads TGTGCCACCGGGACAGCCTTTAATGAGCAGTTCTTC. The chain couples TRBV10-3 to TRBJ2-1; 7 bases align to TRBD1. Germline V gives CDR1 ENHRY, CDR2 SYGVKD. V lost 10 bases to trimming and J lost 7 bases; unmatched junction nucleotides: 7. There are 12 residues in the CDR3.

This clonotype was detected a few times. CDR3 sequence (DNA): TGTGCCATCAGGGGGGGCAGGGATCTCTCTGGGGCCAACGTCCTGACTTTC. As protein: CAIRGGRDLSGANVLTF. The chain employs TRBV10-3 and TRBJ2-6, with D perhaps TRBD1 or TRBD2 (6 bases each). Deletions cut 6 bases from V and 0 bases from J, with 15 bases between. CDR3 length: 17 residues. Germline V gene sequence: CDR1 ENHRY, CDR2 SYGVKD.

The chain recombines TRBV29-1 with TRBJ2-5; the D call may be TRBD1 or TRBD2 (5 bases each). The better agreement between TRBJ2-7 and the DNA end casts doubt on the J call. CDR1 is SQVTM and CDR2 is ANQGSEA in the germline V gene. The CDR3 runs to 14 residues. The DNA of the CDR3 is TGCAGCGTTGTGGGACCAGATCTAGGACACGAGCAGTACTTC. It codes for CSVVGPDLGHEQYF.

This sequence joins TRBV13 and TRBJ2-7, with 8 bases matching TRBD1. J lost 3 bases, V lost 4 bases, and 8 bases had no gene match. The germline V gene encodes CDR1 PRHDT and CDR2 FYEKMQ (reference sequence). CDR3 length: 15 amino acids. This chain's CDR3 is CASSSVDRASYEQYF. In nucleotides, the CDR3 is TGTGCCAGCAGCTCCGTGGACAGGGCTAGCTACGAGCAGTACTTC.

This clonotype was seen once. The rearrangement joins TRBV6-2 or TRBV6-3 to TRBJ2-7; unclear D gene. The length of the CDR3 is 17 residues. V lost 6 bases and J 0 bases, leaving 21 bases between the germline ends. Per the germline V gene, CDR1 is MNHEY and CDR2 is SVGEGT. The DNA of the CDR3 is TGTGCCAGCAGATCGACTCGCACCGGTCGTGCCTCCTACGAGCAGTACTTC. This encodes CASRSTRTGRASYEQYF.

The J gene is TRBJ2-7, the V gene TRBV20-1; D is ambiguous. CDR3 length equals 13 residues. In germline, CDR1 is DFQATT, CDR2 SNEGSKA (reference sequence). Trimming left V 4 bases short and J 2 bases short, with 12 bases between. This CDR3 reads CSAMAAVTYEQYF. The CDR3 DNA is TGCAGTGCTATGGCCGCGGTGACCTACGAGCAGTACTTC.